The 28 T cell receptor beta chains listed next were all sequenced from one sample in a study of molecular identifiers for immune sequencing clone quantification. MiXCR was run by TCRdb on the PCR reads, yielding one entry per CDR3 protein. Of 40,000 to 45,000 distinct CDR3 sequences listed, roughly 21% are singletons. Sequenced material: naive CD8+ T cells from blood, with Jurkat cell RNA spiked in. Regarding subset: FACS-sorted CD8+CD4-CCR7+CD45RA+ naive T cells. Receptors originate from a human donor in good health. Some libraries in this study had Jurkat cell RNA spiked in.

This clonotype occurred many times. The chain carries TRBV13 and TRBJ1-1; D is uncertain. The ends were cut back, 2 bases at V and 5 bases at J, with 6 bases in the middle. Per germline, CDR1 PRHDT and CDR2 FYEKMQ (reference sequence). This CDR3 region has 12 residues. The CDR3 here is CASSLLGTEAFF. The CDR3 bases are TGTGCCAGCAGCTTACTCGGGACTGAAGCTTTCTTT.

The gene calls are TRBV2 and TRBJ2-1, with 9 nucleotides matching TRBD2. Germline lookup yields CDR1 SNHLY and CDR2 FYNNEI. The CDR3 has 13 residues. V was pared by 7 bases and J by 6 bases, with 4 bases of the junction left unmatched. CDR3 coding DNA: TGTGCCAGCATTAGCGGGAGTGCCAATGAGCAGTTCTTC. Its translation: CASISGSANEQFF.

The table lists this clonotype with many counts. The chain joins TRBV11-2 to TRBJ2-7; D is unresolved. This CDR3 comprises 12 residues. The germline V and J ends were trimmed by 2 bases and 6 bases, with 8 bases remaining between them. Germline lookup yields CDR1 SGHAT and CDR2 FQNNGV. The CDR3 coding sequence is TGTGCCAGCAGCTTAAGTACCCCCGAGCAGTACTTC. It specifies CASSLSTPEQYF.

The genes are TRBV23-1 and TRBJ2-3, with a weak D call TRBD1 (5 bases). TRBV23-1 is annotated as an ORF whose role is uncertain. Trimming removed 2 bases from V and 1 base from J, with 7 bases in between. The CDR3 contains 14 residues. CDR3 amino acids: CASSQARGTDTQYF. CDR3 bases: TGCGCCAGCAGTCAAGCCAGGGGCACAGATACGCAGTATTTT.

This clonotype was found many times. V is TRBV6-5 and J is TRBJ1-1, with no clear D. With 0 bases removed from V and 6 bases from J, the gap between germline ends came to 8 bases. CDR3 length equals 13 residues. CDR1 and CDR2 from the germline V gene are MNHEY and SVGAGI. The DNA of the CDR3 is TGTGCCAGCAGTTACTCAGAATGGGCTGAAGCTTTCTTT. The encoded protein is CASSYSEWAEAFF.

This clonotype was seen ten or more times. V is TRBV27 and J is TRBJ2-1; D is possibly TRBD1 (5 bases). The CDR3 runs to 16 residues. Germline V gene sequence: CDR1 MNHEY, CDR2 SMNVEV (reference sequence). V lost 1 base to trimming and J lost 1 base, with 11 bases between them. CDR3 region: CASSLLGARSYNEQFF. CDR3 coding DNA: TGTGCCAGCAGTTTATTAGGGGCTCGGTCCTACAATGAGCAGTTCTTC.

The table lists this clonotype with many counts. The rearrangement links TRBV7-9 to TRBJ2-7; D not resolved. The V gene lost 1 base and the J gene lost 5 bases, with 9 bases spanning the gap. CDR3 length: 13 residues. Germline V gene lookup returns CDR1 SEHNR and CDR2 FQNEAQ (reference sequence). Here the CDR3 reads CASSLGVGHEQYF. For the CDR3, the DNA is TGTGCCAGCAGCTTAGGCGTAGGGCACGAGCAGTACTTC.

This clonotype occurred many times. The chain has TRBV7-6 and TRBJ2-5; tentative D call: TRBD2 (6 bases). The CDR3 covers 15 residues. V lost 4 bases and J lost 1, with 13 bases in between. Germline CDR1 reads SGHVS; CDR2 reads FNYEAQ. The CDR3 here is CASSSRLGAQETQYF. Written as DNA, the CDR3 is TGTGCCAGCAGCTCCCGACTAGGGGCCCAAGAGACCCAGTACTTC.

There are many counts of this clonotype. The chain joins TRBV18 to TRBJ1-1, with D perhaps matching TRBD1 (5 bases). The CDR3 sequence is 12 residues long. Germline-derived CDR1 and CDR2 are KGHSH and LQKENI. The ends were cut back, 3 bases at V and 6 bases at J, with 8 bases in the middle. As DNA, the CDR3 is TGTGCCAGCTCACCCCTGGGGGCTGAAGCTTTCTTT. Protein: CASSPLGAEAFF.

This clonotype has ten or more counts. The chain recombines TRBV3-1 with TRBJ2-2; D is uncertain. This CDR3 is 12 amino acids long. V lost 5 bases to trimming and J lost 5 bases, with 6 bases between them. CDR1 is LGHDT, CDR2 YNNKEL, per germline (reference sequence). The CDR3 is CASSIGTGELFF. The CDR3 DNA reads as TGTGCCAGCAGCATTGGGACCGGGGAGCTGTTTTTT.

This clonotype was counted ten times or more. V and J are TRBV28 and TRBJ2-1, with D possibly TRBD2 on 5 matching bases. CDR3 length: 12 amino acids. Germline lookup yields CDR1 MDHEN and CDR2 SYDVKM. V was pared by 6 bases and J by 7 bases, with 10 bases between. CDR3 residues: CASSPSGNEQFF. CDR3 DNA sequence: TGTGCCAGCAGCCCATCGGGAAATGAGCAGTTCTTC.

This clonotype was seen ten or more times. The CDR3 region has the DNA TGTGCCAGCAGGGATAAGGGCACTGAAGCTTTCTTT. Translating gives CASRDKGTEAFF. The chain combines TRBV6-2 or TRBV6-3 with TRBJ1-1; D gene uncertain. This CDR3 is 12 amino acids long. V was clipped by 6 bases and J by 4 bases, with 9 bases between them. Germline assignment: CDR1 MNHEY and CDR2 SVGEGT.

This clonotype was counted many times. J is TRBJ2-7 and V is TRBV30; 13 nucleotides line up with TRBD2. J was trimmed by 6 bases and V by 2 bases; bases with no gene match: 7. CDR1 GTSNPN and CDR2 SVGIG come from the germline V gene (reference sequence). There are 15 residues in the CDR3. The CDR3 bases are TGTGCCTGGAGTAGAACTAGCGGGAGGGCCTCCGAGCAGTACTTC. Translation: CAWSRTSGRASEQYF. Using reference TRBV30 and TRBJ2-7 for the parts outside the CDR3, the full variable domain is SQTIHQWPATLVQPVGSPLSLECTVEGTSNPNLYWYRQAAGRGLQLLFYSVGIGQISSEVPQNLSASRPQDRQFILSSKKLLLSDSGFYLCAWSRTSGRASEQYFGPGTRLTVT.

This clonotype was detected many times. The chain employs TRBV7-9 and TRBJ2-5; D possibly uses TRBD1 or TRBD2 (5 bases each). CDR1 is SEHNR and CDR2 is FQNEAQ in the germline V gene (reference sequence). This CDR3 spans 15 amino acids. With 3 bases removed from V and 5 bases from J, the gap between germline ends came to 16 bases. The DNA for the CDR3 is TGTGCCAGCAGCTTCCAACAGGAGGCTCGGGAGACCCAGTACTTC. Amino acid sequence: CASSFQQEARETQYF.

This clonotype was counted many times. This chain connects TRBV3-1 to TRBJ1-5, with TRBD1 matching 7 bases. The V gene end was trimmed by 1 base and the J gene end by 3 bases; junction bases not matched to a gene: 3. Germline lookup yields CDR1 LGHDT and CDR2 YNNKEL (reference sequence). The CDR3 spans 15 residues. In DNA form, the CDR3 reads TGTGCCAGCAGCCAAGGGGACAGCGTCAATCAGCCCCAGCATTTT. Its protein product is CASSQGDSVNQPQHF. Together with reference TRBV3-1 and TRBJ1-5, the CDR3 gives the full variable domain: DTAVSQTPKYLVTQMGNDKSIKCEQNLGHDTMYWYKQDSKKFLKIMFSYNNKELIINETVPNRFSPKSPDKAHLNLHINSLELGDSAVYFCASSQGDSVNQPQHFGDGTRLSIL.

In its sample, this clonotype was seen once. This clone may be a read error of a much larger clone one base away. The J gene is TRBJ2-1, the V gene TRBV19; D gene unclear. CDR1 and CDR2 from the germline V gene are LNHDA and SQIVND (reference sequence). This CDR3 is built from 15 residues. CDR3: CASSIGLVNVNEQSF. The CDR3 DNA reads as TGTGCCAGTAGTATAGGGCTAGTTAACGTCAATGAGCAGTCCTTC.

This clonotype has a count of ten or more. The rearrangement joins TRBV4-1 to TRBJ2-5, with a tentative D call TRBD2 (6 bases). The CDR3 spans 15 residues. Per the germline V gene, CDR1 is MGHRA and CDR2 is YSYEKL. V lost 1 base and J 4 bases, leaving 13 bases between the germline ends. The CDR3 DNA sequence: TGCGCCAGCAGCCAAGCCCCGTCTAGCGTAGAGACCCAGTACTTC. Protein sequence: CASSQAPSSVETQYF.

This clonotype was recorded at least ten times. The chain recombines TRBV15 with TRBJ2-7; D is unresolved. V was trimmed by 3 bases and J by 3 bases, leaving 12 bases between them. The CDR3 loop spans 14 amino acids. Germline CDR1 reads LNHNV; CDR2 reads YYDKDF (reference sequence). CDR3 DNA sequence: TGTGCCACCAGCAGTCAAAGGTTTGACTACGAGCAGTACTTC. Encoded protein: CATSSQRFDYEQYF.

This clonotype came up many times. The CDR3 nucleotides are TGTGCCAGCAGCCACAGGGGTTCTACGCAAGAGACCCAGTACTTC. Translating gives CASSHRGSTQETQYF. V gene TRBV6-6 combines with J gene TRBJ2-5; 7 positions agree with TRBD1. The CDR3 is 15 residues long. The junction had 9 bases not matched to a gene; V was cut back by 6 bases and J by 2 bases. Per the germline V gene, CDR1 is MNHNY and CDR2 is SVGAGI (reference sequence).

V gene TRBV4-1 combines with J gene TRBJ1-5; 8 nucleotides match TRBD1. The CDR3 runs to 14 residues. Per the germline V gene, CDR1 is MGHRA and CDR2 is YSYEKL. V lost 3 bases and J lost 6; bases outside the gene matches: 4. DNA of the CDR3: TGCGCCAGCAGCCATGCAGGGGGCACTCAGCCCCAGCATTTT. It yields the protein CASSHAGGTQPQHF.

This clonotype was observed at least ten times. The chain carries TRBV7-2 and TRBJ2-3; no clear D. V shed 0 bases and J shed 0 bases, with 10 bases lying between them. CDR3 length equals 16 residues. From germline, CDR1 is SGHTA and CDR2 FQGNSA. CDR3 in DNA: TGTGCCAGCAGCTTAGCGCGAACAACTAGCACAGATACGCAGTATTTT. Amino acid sequence: CASSLARTTSTDTQYF.

The sample holds many counts of this clonotype. V gene TRBV29-1 combines with J gene TRBJ1-4; D uncertain. Germline V gene data show CDR1 as SQVTM and CDR2 as ANQGSEA. The CDR3 runs 11 residues. Between the trimmed V and J ends, which lost 5 bases and 7 bases, there was a span of 8 bases. This chain's CDR3 is CSVLSGEKLFF. In DNA, the CDR3 is TGCAGCGTTCTTAGCGGTGAAAAACTGTTTTTT. Full variable domain (outside the CDR3, taken from reference TRBV29-1 and TRBJ1-4): SAVISQKPSRDICQRGTSLTIQCQVDSQVTMMFWYRQQPGQSLTLIATANQGSEATYESGFVIDKFPISRPNLTFSTLTVSNMSPEDSSIYLCSVLSGEKLFFGSGTQLSVL.

This clonotype was counted at least ten times. The chain carries TRBV27 and TRBJ2-7, with D perhaps matching TRBD1 (6 bases). Germline assignment: CDR1 MNHEY and CDR2 SMNVEV (reference sequence). CDR3 length equals 12 residues. V gave up 5 bases and J gave up 6 bases, with 11 bases separating them. In DNA form, the CDR3 reads TGTGCCAGCAGTCTCACAGGGTCCGAGCAGTACTTC. Protein product: CASSLTGSEQYF.

At least ten counts were recorded for this clonotype. This chain links TRBV7-9 with TRBJ2-2, with 7 nucleotides matching TRBD2. CDR1 and CDR2 (germline): SEHNR, FQNEAQ (reference sequence). This CDR3 region has 14 residues. With 8 bases clipped from V and 6 bases from J, the junction kept 9 bases outside the gene matches. The CDR3 DNA reads TGTGCCAGCCCGGGGAGGGCCGTGCCCGGGGAGCTGTTTTTT. Translating it yields CASPGRAVPGELFF.

This clonotype was observed at least ten times. The J gene is TRBJ2-2, the V gene TRBV6-2 or TRBV6-3; TRBD2 agrees at 8 bases. The CDR3 loop spans 17 amino acids. Germline assignment: CDR1 MNHEY and CDR2 SVGEGT. Losses at the gene ends were 6 bases for V and 3 bases for J; bases not matched to a gene: 12. The CDR3 protein is CASSLDIAGRYTGELFF. The CDR3 DNA sequence: TGTGCCAGCAGCCTCGACATAGCGGGGCGCTACACCGGGGAGCTGTTTTTT.

This clonotype was seen only a few times. This clone may be a read error of a much larger clone one base away. The V and J genes are TRBV20-1 and TRBJ2-3, with a weak D call TRBD1 (5 bases). The J call could be wrong; TRBJ1-5 is a better fit for the DNA end. The CDR3 is 14 residues long. Germline values: CDR1 DFQATT, CDR2 SNEGSKA (reference sequence). CDR3 nucleotides: TGCAGTGCCGATACCGGTTTGGACACAGATACGCAGCATTTT. Amino acids: CSADTGLDTDTQHF.

This clonotype was found many times. This chain connects TRBV10-2 to TRBJ1-5; a possible D gene is TRBD1 (5 bases). Germline-derived CDR1 and CDR2 are WSHSY and SAAADI. The ends were cut back, 10 bases at V and 2 bases at J, with 15 bases in the middle. The CDR3 has 14 amino acids. The CDR3 DNA follows: TGCGCCACTAGTCAGGGTTATGGCAATCAGCCCCAGCATTTT. Amino acid sequence: CATSQGYGNQPQHF.

The table lists this clonotype with many counts. The genes are TRBV27 and TRBJ2-3; TRBD1 or TRBD2 may be the D gene (6 bases each). With 2 bases removed from V and 7 bases from J, the gap between germline ends came to 19 bases. Germline CDR1 MNHEY, CDR2 SMNVEV (reference sequence). The length of the CDR3 is 16 residues. CDR3 sequence reads: CASSLGGPRIGYTQYF. CDR3 nucleotide sequence: TGTGCCAGCAGTTTAGGGGGGCCGCGGATCGGGTATACGCAGTATTTT.